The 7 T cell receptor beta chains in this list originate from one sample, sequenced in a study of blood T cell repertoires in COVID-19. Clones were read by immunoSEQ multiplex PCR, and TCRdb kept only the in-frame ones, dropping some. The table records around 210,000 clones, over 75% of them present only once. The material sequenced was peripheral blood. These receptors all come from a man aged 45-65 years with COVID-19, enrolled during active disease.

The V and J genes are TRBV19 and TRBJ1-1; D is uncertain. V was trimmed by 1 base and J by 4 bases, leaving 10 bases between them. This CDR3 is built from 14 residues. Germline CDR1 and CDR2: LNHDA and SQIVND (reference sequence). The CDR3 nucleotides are TGTGCCAGTAGTATAGGGGCATACCTCACTGAAGCTTTCTTT. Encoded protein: CASSIGAYLTEAFF.

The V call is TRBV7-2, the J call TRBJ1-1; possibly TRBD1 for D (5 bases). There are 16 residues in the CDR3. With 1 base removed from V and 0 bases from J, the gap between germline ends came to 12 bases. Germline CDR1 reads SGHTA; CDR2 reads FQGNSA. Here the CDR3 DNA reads TGTGCCAGCAGCTTAGACTCGACAGTGTTGAACACTGAAGCTTTCTTT. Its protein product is CASSLDSTVLNTEAFF. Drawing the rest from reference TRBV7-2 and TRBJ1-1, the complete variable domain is GAGVSQSPSNKVTEKGKDVELRCDPISGHTALYWYRQSLGQGLEFLIYFQGNSAPDKSGLPSDRFSAERTGGSVSTLTIQRTQQEDSAVYLCASSLDSTVLNTEAFFGQGTRLTVV.

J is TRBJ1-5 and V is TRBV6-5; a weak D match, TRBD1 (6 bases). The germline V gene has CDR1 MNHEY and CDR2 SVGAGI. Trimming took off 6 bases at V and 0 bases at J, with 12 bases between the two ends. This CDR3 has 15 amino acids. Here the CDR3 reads CASSGQGNSNQPQHF. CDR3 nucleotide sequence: TGTGCCAGCAGCGGGCAGGGGAATAGCAATCAGCCCCAGCATTTT.

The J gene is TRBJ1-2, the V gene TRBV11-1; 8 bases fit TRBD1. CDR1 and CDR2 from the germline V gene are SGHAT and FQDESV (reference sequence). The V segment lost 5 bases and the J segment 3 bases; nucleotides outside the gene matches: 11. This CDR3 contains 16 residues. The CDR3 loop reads CASSQRSDRDYYGYTF. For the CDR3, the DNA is TGTGCCAGCAGCCAAAGATCGGACAGGGATTACTATGGCTACACCTTC.

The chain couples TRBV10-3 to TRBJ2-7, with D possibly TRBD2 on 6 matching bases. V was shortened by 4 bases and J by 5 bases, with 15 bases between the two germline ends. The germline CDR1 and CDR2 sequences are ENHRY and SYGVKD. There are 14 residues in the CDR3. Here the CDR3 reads CAISGTEGLDEQYF. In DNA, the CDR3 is TGTGCCATCAGTGGTACGGAGGGATTGGACGAGCAGTACTTC.

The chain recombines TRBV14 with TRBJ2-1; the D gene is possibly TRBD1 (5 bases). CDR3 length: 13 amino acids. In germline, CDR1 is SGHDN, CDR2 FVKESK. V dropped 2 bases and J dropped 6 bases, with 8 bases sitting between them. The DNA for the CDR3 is TGTGCCAGCAGCCAACAGGGCACCAATGAGCAGTTCTTC. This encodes CASSQQGTNEQFF.

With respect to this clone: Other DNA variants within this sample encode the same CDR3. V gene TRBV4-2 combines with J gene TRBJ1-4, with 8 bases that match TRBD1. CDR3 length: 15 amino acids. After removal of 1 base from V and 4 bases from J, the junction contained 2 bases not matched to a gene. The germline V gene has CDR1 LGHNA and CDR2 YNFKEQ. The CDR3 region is CASSQGGQGNEKLFF. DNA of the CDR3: TGTGCCAGCAGCCAAGGCGGACAGGGTAATGAAAAACTGTTTTTT.